The T cell receptor beta chain under discussion was sequenced for a study of beta chain features in type 1 diabetes. Study conclusions and caveats: Shorter TCRB CDR3s, moderately but significantly so, were found in Type 1 diabetes patients in all four CD4+ subsets.

Per the germline V gene, CDR1 is SGHTA and CDR2 is FQGNSA. The CDR3 loop spans 18 amino acids. Trimming stripped 5 bases from V and 4 bases from J, with 21 bases between. The isolated RNA, all of it, was reverse transcribed, so expressed TCRB transcripts were what got sequenced. The assay was immunoSEQ multiplex PCR, and TCRdb's table has in-frame clones only and misses some. The sample records some 25,000 clones, around 54% being singletons. As to this clone: The antigen remains unidentified.

The sequence was collected from a woman aged 18-29 years with type 1 diabetes. The chain has TRBV7-2 and TRBJ2-6, with D possibly being TRBD2 (5 bases). Source material: Tregs from blood. CDR3: CASSRLREGRRGANVLTF. As DNA, the CDR3 is TGTGCCAGCAGCCGACTTAGAGAGGGAAGGCGGGGGGCCAACGTCCTGACTTTC.